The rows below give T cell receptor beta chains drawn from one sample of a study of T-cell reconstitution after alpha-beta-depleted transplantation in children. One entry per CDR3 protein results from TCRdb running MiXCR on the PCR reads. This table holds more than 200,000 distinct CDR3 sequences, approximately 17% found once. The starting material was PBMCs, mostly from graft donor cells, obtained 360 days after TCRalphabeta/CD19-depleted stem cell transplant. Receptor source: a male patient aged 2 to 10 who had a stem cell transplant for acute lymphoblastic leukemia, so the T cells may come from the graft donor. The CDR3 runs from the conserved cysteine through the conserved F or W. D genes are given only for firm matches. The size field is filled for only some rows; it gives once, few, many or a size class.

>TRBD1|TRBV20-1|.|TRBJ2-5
CSARQGVRVQETQYF
TGCAGTGCTCGGCAGGGGGTCAGAGTCCAAGAGACCCAGTACTTC
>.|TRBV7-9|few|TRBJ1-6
CASSPHIGARRNSPLHF
TGTGCCAGCAGCCCCCATATAGGGGCGAGGAGGAATTCACCCCTCCACTTT
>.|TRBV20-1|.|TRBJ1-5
CSARPLEGLYSNQPQHF
TGCAGTGCTAGACCTTTGGAGGGACTCTATAGCAATCAGCCCCAGCATTTT
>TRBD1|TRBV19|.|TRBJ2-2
CASSANDRVAGELFF
TGTGCCAGTAGTGCGAATGACAGGGTTGCCGGGGAGCTGTTTTTT
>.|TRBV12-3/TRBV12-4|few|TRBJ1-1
CASSLGGGGTEAFF
TGTGCCAGCAGCCTGGGTGGGGGCGGGACTGAAGCTTTCTTT
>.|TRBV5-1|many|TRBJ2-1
CASSFGLINYNEQFF
TGCGCCAGCAGCTTCGGCCTGATCAACTACAATGAGCAGTTCTTC
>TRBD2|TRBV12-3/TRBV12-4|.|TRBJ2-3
CASSSLPGTSGGTDTQYF
TGTGCCAGCAGTTCCCTTCCTGGGACTAGCGGGGGCACAGATACGCAGTATTTT
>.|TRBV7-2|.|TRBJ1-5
CASSFSRDSNQPQHF
TGTGCCAGCAGCTTTAGCAGGGATAGCAATCAGCCCCAGCATTTT
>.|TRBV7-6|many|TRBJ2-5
CASSPPHQETQYF
TGTGCCAGCAGCCCCCCCCACCAAGAGACCCAGTACTTC
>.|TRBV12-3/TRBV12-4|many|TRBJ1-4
CASSPRFSEKLFF
TGTGCCAGCAGTCCCCGTTTCTCTGAAAAACTGTTTTTT
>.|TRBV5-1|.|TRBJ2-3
CASSQIGATQYF
TGCGCCAGCAGCCAGATCGGAGCTACGCAGTATTTT
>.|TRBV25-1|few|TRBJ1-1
CASSDASLVVAEAFF
TGTGCCAGCAGTGACGCATCGCTCGTTGTAGCTGAAGCTTTCTTT
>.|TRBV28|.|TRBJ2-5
CASSLDPLVETQYF
TGTGCCAGCAGTTTAGACCCCCTAGTAGAGACCCAGTACTTC
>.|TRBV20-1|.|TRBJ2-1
CSAPGVGDEQFF
TGCAGTGCTCCGGGGGTTGGGGATGAGCAGTTCTTC
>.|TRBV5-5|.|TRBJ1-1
CASSLGTDTEAFF
TGTGCCAGCAGCTTGGGAACGGACACTGAAGCTTTCTTT
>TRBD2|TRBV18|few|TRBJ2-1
CASSPQREAFNEQFF
TGTGCCAGCTCACCACAGCGGGAGGCTTTCAATGAGCAGTTCTTC
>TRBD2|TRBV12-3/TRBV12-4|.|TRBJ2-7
CASSLASRGLAGSSYEQYF
TGTGCCAGCAGTTTAGCGTCGCGAGGGTTAGCGGGGAGCTCCTACGAGCAGTACTTC
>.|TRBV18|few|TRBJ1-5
CASSARTLNNQPQHF
TGTGCCAGCTCGGCCAGAACCCTGAACAATCAGCCCCAGCATTTT
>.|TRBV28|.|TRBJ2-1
CASIQGGSYNEQFF
TGTGCCAGCATACAGGGAGGGTCCTACAATGAGCAGTTCTTC
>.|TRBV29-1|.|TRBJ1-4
CSVSPGGDEKLFF
TGCAGCGTCTCCCCTGGCGGGGATGAAAAACTGTTTTTT
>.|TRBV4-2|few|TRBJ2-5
CASSQNGGRVETQYF
TGTGCCAGCAGCCAAAATGGGGGCCGAGTCGAGACCCAGTACTTC